Here is one TCR beta chain with its context. The data stem from a study of T-cell memory formation after mild COVID-19. TCRdb fed the 5' RACE reads into MiXCR, producing one record per CDR3 protein. This table has 470,000 or so distinct CDR3 sequences, around a sixth appearing once. The sequencing input was PBMCs or a T cell subset sorted from them (not recorded which). This TCR was recovered from an adult woman who had mild COVID-19 (a few samples of this study predate the infection). Cell type and time point are not known.

CDR3 in amino acids: CAWRRQGGTEAFF. The CDR3 DNA is TGTGCCTGGAGGAGGCAGGGGGGAACTGAAGCTTTCTTT. The chain is built from TRBV30 and TRBJ1-1, with 7 bases identical to TRBD1. The germline V gene has CDR1 GTSNPN and CDR2 SVGIG (reference sequence). CDR3 length equals 13 residues. J lost 5 bases, V lost 3 bases, and 6 bases had no gene match.